The T cell receptor (beta chain) under discussion was sequenced for a study of OX40 agonist ivuxolimab in advanced cancers. About the study: Treatment of patients was with ivuxolimab, an agonistic anti-OX40 (CD134) antibody. Dose-escalation patients were diagnosed with hepatocellular carcinoma, melanoma, renal cell cancer or head and neck cancer. With a range of roughly 23 to 79, age averaged approximately 60 years, and more than 75% were male.

TCRdb keeps only in-frame clones here, not all; method: immunoSEQ multiplex PCR. This sample has fewer than 70,000 clones, with around 93% found just once. With respect to this clone: Its specificity is unknown.

Overall study results and limits: Among the lowest levels of clonal expansion were found in partial responders at 0.1-3.0 mg/kg.

Material: CD4+ or CD8+ T cells sorted from blood, obtained in a trial of the OX40 agonist ivuxolimab. This sequence originates from an adult with an advanced solid tumor such as melanoma, head and neck, liver or kidney cancer.

Written as DNA, the CDR3 is TGCGCCAGCAGTGAGTGGGGCACAGATACGCAGTATTTT. It specifies CASSEWGTDTQYF. V and J are TRBV10-2 and TRBJ2-3; D is undetermined. This CDR3 spans 13 amino acids. V lost 1 base and J 1 base, leaving 3 bases between the germline ends. Germline V gene sequence: CDR1 WSHSY, CDR2 SAAADI.